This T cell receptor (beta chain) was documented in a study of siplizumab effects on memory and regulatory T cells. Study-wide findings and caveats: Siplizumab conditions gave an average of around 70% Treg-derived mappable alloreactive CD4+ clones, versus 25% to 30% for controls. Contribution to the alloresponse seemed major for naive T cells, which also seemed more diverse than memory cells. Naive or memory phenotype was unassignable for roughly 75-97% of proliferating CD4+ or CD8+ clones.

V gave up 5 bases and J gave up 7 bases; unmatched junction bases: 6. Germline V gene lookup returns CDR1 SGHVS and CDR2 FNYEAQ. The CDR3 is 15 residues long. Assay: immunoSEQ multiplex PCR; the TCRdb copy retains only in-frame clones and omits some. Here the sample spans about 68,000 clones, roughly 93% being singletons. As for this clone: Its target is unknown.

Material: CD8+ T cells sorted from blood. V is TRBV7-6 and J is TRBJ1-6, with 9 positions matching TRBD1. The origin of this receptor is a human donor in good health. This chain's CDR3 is CASSPGQGRNSPLHF. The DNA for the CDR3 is TGTGCCAGCAGCCCAGGACAGGGGCGCAATTCACCCCTCCACTTT.